The 11 T cell receptor beta chains below all came from one sample that was sequenced in a study of blood T cell repertoires in COVID-19. Method: immunoSEQ multiplex PCR; TCRdb's copy keeps in-frame clones and lacks some. The sample carries roughly 180,000 clones, roughly three quarters recorded once. The sequenced sample consisted of peripheral blood. These receptor sequences come from a woman aged 80 or over with COVID-19, enrolled during active disease.

The rearrangement uses TRBV7-8 and TRBJ2-7; tentative D call: TRBD1 (6 bases). The V end lost 5 bases, the J end lost 3 bases, and 17 bases lay between the germline ends. The length of the CDR3 is 15 residues. CDR1 and CDR2 from the germline V gene are SGHVS and FQNEAQ. Here the CDR3 DNA reads TGTGCCAGCAGCCGCCCCCGGACAGCGAACTACGAGCAGTACTTC. Its translation: CASSRPRTANYEQYF.

The V call is TRBV30, the J call TRBJ1-5; tentatively, D is TRBD1 (6 bases). Germline CDR1 and CDR2: GTSNPN and SVGIG (reference sequence). Trimming left V 1 base short and J 7 bases short, with 17 bases between. This CDR3 spans 15 amino acids. The CDR3 DNA reads as TGTGCCTGGAGTGACCCACAGGGCGTAGTACAGCCCCAGCATTTT. This codes for CAWSDPQGVVQPQHF.

In nucleotides, the CDR3 is TGTGCCAGCAGCGTAGACAGGGGGCGAGAGACCCAGTACTTC. Protein product: CASSVDRGRETQYF. This chain links TRBV9 with TRBJ2-5; 9 bases map to TRBD1. This CDR3 contains 14 residues. V lost 0 bases and J lost 4; bases outside the gene matches: 1. Germline lookup yields CDR1 SGDLS and CDR2 YYNGEE.

The chain combines TRBV5-6 with TRBJ2-5; 8 bases are a match to TRBD1. V lost 5 bases and J lost 0; bases outside the gene matches: 6. Germline V gene lookup returns CDR1 SGHDT and CDR2 YYEEEE. The CDR3 has 15 residues. DNA for the CDR3: TGTGCCAGCAGTTCCGACAGGGGATACCAAGAGACCCAGTACTTC. Translating gives CASSSDRGYQETQYF.

The V call is TRBV5-1, the J call TRBJ2-1; TRBD1 matches at 7 bases. The CDR3 is made up of 15 amino acids. V gave up 4 bases and J gave up 4 bases; unmatched junction bases: 8. Germline CDR1 reads SGHRS; CDR2 reads YFSETQ. CDR3 amino acids: CASSPPGQNYNEQFF. The CDR3 DNA sequence: TGCGCCAGCAGCCCACCGGGACAGAATTACAATGAGCAGTTCTTC. The variable domain in full, with the rest retrieved from reference TRBV5-1 and TRBJ2-1, is KAGVTQTPRYLIKTRGQQVTLSCSPISGHRSVSWYQQTPGQGLQFLFEYFSETQRNKGNFPGRFSGRQFSNSRSEMNVSTLELGDSALYLCASSPPGQNYNEQFFGPGTRLTVL.

This clone was counted once. V and J are TRBV18 and TRBJ2-1; D is unresolved. The V end lost 2 bases, the J end lost 7 bases, and 6 bases lay between the germline ends. From germline, CDR1 is KGHSH and CDR2 LQKENI. This CDR3 is built from 12 residues. CDR3 region: CASSPALNEQFF. CDR3 DNA: TGTGCCAGCTCACCAGCGTTGAATGAGCAGTTCTTC.

This clone has only a few counts. The V and J genes are TRBV21-1 and TRBJ1-6; the D call TRBD1 from the table was never checked on the DNA. TRBV21-1 is shown as a pseudogene. CDR3 size: 19 residues. CDR3 protein: CASSTILGAGTGGNSPLHF. DNA of the CDR3: TGTGCCAGCAGCACAATTCTGGGGGCCGGGACAGGGGGAAATTCACCCCTCCACTTT.

The chain employs TRBV3-1 (or the pseudogene TRBV3-2) and TRBJ1-1; a possible D gene is TRBD1 (5 bases). CDR3 size: 13 residues. The germline gives CDR1 LGHDT, CDR2 YNNKEL (reference sequence). The V end was cut by 4 bases, the J end by 8 bases, with 14 bases between. The CDR3 region has the DNA TGTGCCAGCAGCCGCCTGGGGGGTGGCGAAGCTTTCTTT. Translating it yields CASSRLGGGEAFF.

J is TRBJ2-7 and V is TRBV4-3; 9 positions match TRBD1. Germline V CDR1 and CDR2: LGHNA, YSLEER. This CDR3 spans 14 amino acids. J was trimmed by 2 bases and V by 4 bases; bases with no gene match: 3. The CDR3 coding sequence is TGCGCCAGCAGCCCCGGGACAGGGACCTACGAGCAGTACTTC. Protein product: CASSPGTGTYEQYF.

The CDR3 DNA reads as TGTGCCAGCAGCCAATTTGGGGGACAGGGGTCTGGCTACACCTTC. It specifies CASSQFGGQGSGYTF. The rearrangement links TRBV3-1 (or the pseudogene TRBV3-2) to TRBJ1-2; 10 nucleotides line up with TRBD1. Losses at the gene ends were 2 bases for V and 7 bases for J; bases not matched to a gene: 7. The germline V gene encodes CDR1 LGHDT and CDR2 YNNKEL (reference sequence). The CDR3 has 15 residues.

The chain combines TRBV10-1 with TRBJ2-7, with D perhaps TRBD2 (5 bases). The germline CDR1 and CDR2 sequences are WNHNN and SYGVQD (reference sequence). Trimming stripped 8 bases from V and 4 bases from J, with 15 bases between. This CDR3 is built from 13 residues. CDR3: CASPPDLLYEQYF. The CDR3 coding sequence is TGCGCCAGCCCCCCGGACTTGCTTTACGAGCAGTACTTC.